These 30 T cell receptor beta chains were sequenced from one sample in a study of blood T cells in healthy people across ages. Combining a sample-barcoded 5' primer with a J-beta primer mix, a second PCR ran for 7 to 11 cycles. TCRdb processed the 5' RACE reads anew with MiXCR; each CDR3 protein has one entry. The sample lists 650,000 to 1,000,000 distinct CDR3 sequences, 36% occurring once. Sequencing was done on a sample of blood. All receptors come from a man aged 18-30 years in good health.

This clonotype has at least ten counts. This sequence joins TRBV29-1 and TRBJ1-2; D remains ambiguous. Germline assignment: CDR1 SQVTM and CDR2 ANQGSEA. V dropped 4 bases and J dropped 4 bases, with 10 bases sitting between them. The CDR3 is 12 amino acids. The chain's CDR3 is CSVAGRSYGYTF. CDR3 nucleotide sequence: TGCAGCGTTGCGGGCAGGAGCTATGGCTACACCTTC.

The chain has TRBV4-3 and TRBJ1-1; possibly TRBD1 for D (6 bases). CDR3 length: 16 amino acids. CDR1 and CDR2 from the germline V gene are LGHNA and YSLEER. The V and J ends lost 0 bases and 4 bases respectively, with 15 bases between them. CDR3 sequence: CASSQDRGGRGTEAFF. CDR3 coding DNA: TGCGCCAGCAGCCAAGATCGAGGTGGCAGGGGCACTGAAGCTTTCTTT.

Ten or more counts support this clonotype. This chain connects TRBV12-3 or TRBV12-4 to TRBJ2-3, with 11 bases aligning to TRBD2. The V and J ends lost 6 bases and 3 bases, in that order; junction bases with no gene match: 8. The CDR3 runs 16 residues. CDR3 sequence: CASSPNSGGATDTQYF. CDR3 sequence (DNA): TGTGCCAGCAGCCCTAATAGCGGGGGGGCGACAGATACGCAGTATTTT.

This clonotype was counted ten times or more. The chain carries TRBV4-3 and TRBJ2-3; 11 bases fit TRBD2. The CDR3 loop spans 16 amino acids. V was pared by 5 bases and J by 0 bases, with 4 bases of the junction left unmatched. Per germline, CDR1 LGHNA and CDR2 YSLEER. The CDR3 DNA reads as TGCGCCAGCAGCGGGGGGACTAGCGGAAGCACAGATACGCAGTATTTT. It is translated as CASSGGTSGSTDTQYF.

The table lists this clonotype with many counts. The CDR3 DNA is TGCAGTGCAGTACCGGGACGCCGGATTACAGATACGCAGTATTTT. Residues: CSAVPGRRITDTQYF. This chain links TRBV20-1 with TRBJ2-3, with D perhaps TRBD1 or TRBD2 (5 bases each). V shed 6 bases and J shed 3 bases, with 19 bases lying between them. The CDR3 contains 15 residues. Germline V gives CDR1 DFQATT, CDR2 SNEGSKA (reference sequence).

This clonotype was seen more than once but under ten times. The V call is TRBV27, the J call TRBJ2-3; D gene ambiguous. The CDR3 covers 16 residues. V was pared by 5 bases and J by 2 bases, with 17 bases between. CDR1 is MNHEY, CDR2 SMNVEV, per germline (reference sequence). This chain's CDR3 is CASSPTNLEVTDTQYF. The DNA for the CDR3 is TGTGCCAGCAGTCCCACCAATTTGGAAGTCACAGATACGCAGTATTTT.

DNA for the CDR3: TGTGCCAGCAGCTTCCAGGCTGCGGGCACAGATACGCAGTATTTT. Protein product: CASSFQAAGTDTQYF. The V and J genes are TRBV11-2 and TRBJ2-3; unclear D gene. This CDR3 spans 15 amino acids. From germline, CDR1 is SGHAT and CDR2 FQNNGV. V shed 3 bases and J shed 1 base, with 11 bases lying between them.

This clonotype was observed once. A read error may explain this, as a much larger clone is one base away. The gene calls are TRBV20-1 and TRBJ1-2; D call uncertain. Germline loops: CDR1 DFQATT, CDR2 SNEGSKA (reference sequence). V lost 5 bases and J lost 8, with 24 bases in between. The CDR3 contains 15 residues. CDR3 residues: CSAAERTQPAKGYTF. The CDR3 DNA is TGCAGTGCTGCTGAGAGGACCCAACCAGCTAAGGGCTACACCTTC.

The CDR3 loop reads CASSLVDSNLGRTQYF. In nucleotides, the CDR3 is TGTGCCAGCAGCTTAGTCGACAGCAACCTGGGGAGAACCCAGTACTTC. The rearrangement joins TRBV7-2 to TRBJ2-7; D may be TRBD1 or TRBD2 (5 bases each). The CDR3 spans 16 residues. The germline CDR1 and CDR2 sequences are SGHTA and FQGNSA. The V and J ends lost 1 base and 10 bases respectively, with 23 bases between them.

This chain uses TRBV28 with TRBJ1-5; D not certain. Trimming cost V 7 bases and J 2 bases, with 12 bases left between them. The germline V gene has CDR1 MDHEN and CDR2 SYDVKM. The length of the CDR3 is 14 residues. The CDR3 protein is CASNPIGGNQPQHF. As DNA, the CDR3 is TGTGCCAGCAACCCGATTGGGGGCAATCAGCCCCAGCATTTT.

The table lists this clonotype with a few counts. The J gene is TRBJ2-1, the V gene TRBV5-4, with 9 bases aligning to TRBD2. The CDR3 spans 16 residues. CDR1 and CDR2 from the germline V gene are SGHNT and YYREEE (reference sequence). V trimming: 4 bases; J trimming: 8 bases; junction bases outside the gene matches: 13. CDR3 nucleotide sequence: TGTGCCAGCAGCCAAAGGAGGGCTAGCGGGGCGTATGAGCAGTTCTTC. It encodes CASSQRRASGAYEQFF.

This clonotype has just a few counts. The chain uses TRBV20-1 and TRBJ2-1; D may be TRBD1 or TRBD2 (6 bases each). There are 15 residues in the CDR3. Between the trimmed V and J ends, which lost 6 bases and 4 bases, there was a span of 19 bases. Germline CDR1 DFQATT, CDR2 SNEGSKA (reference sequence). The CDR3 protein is CSATRGGPEYNEQFF. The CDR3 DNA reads TGCAGTGCAACGCGAGGGGGGCCGGAATACAATGAGCAGTTCTTC.

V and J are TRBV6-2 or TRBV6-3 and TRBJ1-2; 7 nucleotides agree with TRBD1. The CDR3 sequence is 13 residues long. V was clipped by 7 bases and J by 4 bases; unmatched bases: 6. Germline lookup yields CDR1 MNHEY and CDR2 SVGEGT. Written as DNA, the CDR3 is TGTGCCAGCACGAAACAGGGGCCCTATGGCTACACCTTC. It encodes CASTKQGPYGYTF.

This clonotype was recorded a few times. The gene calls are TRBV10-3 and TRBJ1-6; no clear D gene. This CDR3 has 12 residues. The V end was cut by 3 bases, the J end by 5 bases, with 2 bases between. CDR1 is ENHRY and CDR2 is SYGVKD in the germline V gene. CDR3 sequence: CAISENNSPLHF. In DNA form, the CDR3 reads TGTGCCATCAGTGAAAATAATTCACCCCTCCACTTT.

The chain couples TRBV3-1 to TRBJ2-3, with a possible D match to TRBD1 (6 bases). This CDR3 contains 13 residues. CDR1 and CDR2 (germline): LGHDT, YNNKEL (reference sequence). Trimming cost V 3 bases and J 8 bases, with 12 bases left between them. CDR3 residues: CASSQQGLGTQYF. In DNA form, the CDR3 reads TGTGCCAGCAGCCAGCAGGGGCTGGGTACGCAGTATTTT.

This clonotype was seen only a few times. CDR3 in amino acids: CASSVEYGELFF. The CDR3 DNA reads as TGTGCCAGCAGTGTGGAGTACGGGGAGCTGTTTTTT. The chain recombines TRBV9 with TRBJ2-2; D unresolved. Trimming cost V 5 bases and J 7 bases, with 9 bases left between them. The V gene's germline CDR1 is SGDLS and CDR2 YYNGEE. This CDR3 has 12 amino acids.

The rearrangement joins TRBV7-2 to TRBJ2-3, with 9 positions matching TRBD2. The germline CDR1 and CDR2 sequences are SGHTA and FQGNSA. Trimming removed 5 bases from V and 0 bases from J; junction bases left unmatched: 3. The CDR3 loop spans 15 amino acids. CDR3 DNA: TGTGCCAGCAGCCAGCGGGAGGCGAGCACAGATACGCAGTATTTT. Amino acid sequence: CASSQREASTDTQYF. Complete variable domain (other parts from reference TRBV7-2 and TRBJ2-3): GAGVSQSPSNKVTEKGKDVELRCDPISGHTALYWYRQSLGQGLEFLIYFQGNSAPDKSGLPSDRFSAERTGGSVSTLTIQRTQQEDSAVYLCASSQREASTDTQYFGPGTRLTVL.

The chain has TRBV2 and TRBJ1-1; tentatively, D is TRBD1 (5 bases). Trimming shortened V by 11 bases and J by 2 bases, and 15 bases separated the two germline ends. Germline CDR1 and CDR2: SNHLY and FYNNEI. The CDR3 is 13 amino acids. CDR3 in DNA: TGTGCCGGCACCTCGGGACCAAACACTGAAGCTTTCTTT. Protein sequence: CAGTSGPNTEAFF.

The CDR3 region is CASSLAVVPNYGYTF. The CDR3, as DNA: TGTGCCAGCAGCTTAGCTGTGGTCCCTAACTATGGCTACACCTTC. This chain links TRBV7-9 with TRBJ1-2, with D unclear. CDR3 length: 15 residues. CDR1 is SEHNR and CDR2 is FQNEAQ in the germline V gene (reference sequence). The V end was cut by 0 bases, the J end by 0 bases, with 8 bases between. The whole variable domain, filled in from reference TRBV7-9 and TRBJ1-2, reads DTGVSQNPRHKITKRGQNVTFRCDPISEHNRLYWYRQTLGQGPEFLTYFQNEAQLEKSRLLSDRFSAERPKGSFSTLEIQRTEQGDSAMYLCASSLAVVPNYGYTFGSGTRLTVV.

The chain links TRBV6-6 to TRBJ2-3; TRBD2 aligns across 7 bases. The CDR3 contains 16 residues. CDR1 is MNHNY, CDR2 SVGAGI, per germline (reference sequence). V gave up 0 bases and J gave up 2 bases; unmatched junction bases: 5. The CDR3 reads CASSYSERGLTDTQYF. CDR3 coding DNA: TGTGCCAGCAGTTACTCTGAGCGGGGCCTCACAGATACGCAGTATTTT.

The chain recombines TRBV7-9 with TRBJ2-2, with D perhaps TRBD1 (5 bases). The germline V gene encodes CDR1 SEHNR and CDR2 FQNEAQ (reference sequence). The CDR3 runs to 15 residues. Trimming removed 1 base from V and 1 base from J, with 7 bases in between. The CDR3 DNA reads TGTGCCAGCAGCTTAGGACAGCTGAACACCGGGGAGCTGTTTTTT. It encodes CASSLGQLNTGELFF.

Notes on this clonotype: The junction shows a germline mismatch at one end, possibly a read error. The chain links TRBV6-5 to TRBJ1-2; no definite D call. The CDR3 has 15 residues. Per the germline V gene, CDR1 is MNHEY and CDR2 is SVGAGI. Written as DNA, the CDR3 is TGTGCCAGCAGTTACTCTGGAGGGTCGGGCTATGGCTATACCTTC. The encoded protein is CASSYSGGSGYGYTF.

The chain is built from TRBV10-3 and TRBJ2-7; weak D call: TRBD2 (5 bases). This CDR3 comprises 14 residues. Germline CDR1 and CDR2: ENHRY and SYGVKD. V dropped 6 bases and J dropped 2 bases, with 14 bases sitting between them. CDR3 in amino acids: CAIRDLEGAYEQYF. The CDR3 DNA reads TGTGCCATCAGGGACCTCGAGGGTGCCTACGAGCAGTACTTC.

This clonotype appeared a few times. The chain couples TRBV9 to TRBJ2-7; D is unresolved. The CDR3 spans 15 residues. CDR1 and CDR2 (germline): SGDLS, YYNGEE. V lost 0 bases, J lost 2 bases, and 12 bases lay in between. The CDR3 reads CASSVGRSPAYEQYF. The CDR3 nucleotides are TGTGCCAGCAGCGTAGGAAGGTCCCCGGCCTACGAGCAGTACTTC.

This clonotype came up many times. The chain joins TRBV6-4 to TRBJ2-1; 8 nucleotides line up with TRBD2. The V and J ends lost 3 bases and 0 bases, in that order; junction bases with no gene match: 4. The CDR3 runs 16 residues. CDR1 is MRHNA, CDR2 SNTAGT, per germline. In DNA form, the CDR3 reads TGTGCCAGCAGTGAGGTAGCGGGGTCCTCCTACAATGAGCAGTTCTTC. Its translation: CASSEVAGSSYNEQFF.

This CDR3 reads CASSPVNYGGEFNEQFF. The CDR3 DNA reads TGCGCCAGCAGCCCCGTGAACTACGGGGGGGAATTCAATGAGCAGTTCTTC. J is TRBJ2-1 and V is TRBV4-3; 8 bases line up with TRBD2. The V segment lost 4 bases and the J segment 6 bases; nucleotides outside the gene matches: 14. The CDR3 contains 17 residues. Germline lookup yields CDR1 LGHNA and CDR2 YSLEER.

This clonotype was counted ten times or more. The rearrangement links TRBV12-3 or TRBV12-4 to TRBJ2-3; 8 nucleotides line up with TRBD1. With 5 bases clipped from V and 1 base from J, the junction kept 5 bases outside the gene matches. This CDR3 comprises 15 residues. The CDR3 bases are TGTGCCAGCAGTCCCAACAGGGGGGGCACAGATACGCAGTATTTT. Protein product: CASSPNRGGTDTQYF.

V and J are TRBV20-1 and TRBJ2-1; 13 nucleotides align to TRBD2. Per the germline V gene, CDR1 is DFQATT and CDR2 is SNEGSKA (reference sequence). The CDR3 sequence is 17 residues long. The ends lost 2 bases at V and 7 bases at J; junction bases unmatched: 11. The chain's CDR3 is CSARSLPGLAGLNEQFF. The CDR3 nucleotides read TGCAGTGCTAGATCCCTCCCGGGACTAGCGGGGCTTAATGAGCAGTTCTTC.

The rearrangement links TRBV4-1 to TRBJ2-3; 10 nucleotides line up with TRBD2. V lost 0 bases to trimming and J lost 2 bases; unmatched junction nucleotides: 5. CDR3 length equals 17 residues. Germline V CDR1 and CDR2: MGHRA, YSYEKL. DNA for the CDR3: TGCGCCAGCAGCCAAGACCGGACTAGCGGTATCACAGATACGCAGTATTTT. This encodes CASSQDRTSGITDTQYF.

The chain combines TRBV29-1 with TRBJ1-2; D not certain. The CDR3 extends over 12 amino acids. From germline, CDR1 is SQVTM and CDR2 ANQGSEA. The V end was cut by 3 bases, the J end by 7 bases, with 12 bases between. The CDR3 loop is CSVDAAKLGYTF. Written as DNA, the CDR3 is TGCAGCGTTGATGCGGCAAAGCTTGGCTACACCTTC.